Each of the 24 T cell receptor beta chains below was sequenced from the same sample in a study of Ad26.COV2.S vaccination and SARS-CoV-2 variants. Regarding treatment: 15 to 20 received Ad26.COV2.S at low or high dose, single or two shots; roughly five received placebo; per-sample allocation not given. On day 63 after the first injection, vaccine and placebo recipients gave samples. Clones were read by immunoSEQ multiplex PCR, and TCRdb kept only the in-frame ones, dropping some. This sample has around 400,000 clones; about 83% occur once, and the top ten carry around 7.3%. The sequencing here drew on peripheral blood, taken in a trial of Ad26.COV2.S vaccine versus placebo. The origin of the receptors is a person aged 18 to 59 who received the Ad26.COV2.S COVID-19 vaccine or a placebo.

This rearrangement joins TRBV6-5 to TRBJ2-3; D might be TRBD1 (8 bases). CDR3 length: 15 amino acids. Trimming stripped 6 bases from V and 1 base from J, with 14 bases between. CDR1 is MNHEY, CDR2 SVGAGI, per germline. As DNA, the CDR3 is TGTGCCAGCAGCTACAGGGGGGGAGGCACAGATACGCAGTATTTT. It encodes CASSYRGGGTDTQYF.

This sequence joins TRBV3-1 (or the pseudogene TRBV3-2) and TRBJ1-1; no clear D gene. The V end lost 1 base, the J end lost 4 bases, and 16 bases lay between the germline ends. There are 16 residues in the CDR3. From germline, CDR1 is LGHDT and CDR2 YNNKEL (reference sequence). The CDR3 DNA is TGTGCCAGCAGCCAAGGTTTAGGTGGGCTGGGCACTGAAGCTTTCTTT. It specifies CASSQGLGGLGTEAFF.

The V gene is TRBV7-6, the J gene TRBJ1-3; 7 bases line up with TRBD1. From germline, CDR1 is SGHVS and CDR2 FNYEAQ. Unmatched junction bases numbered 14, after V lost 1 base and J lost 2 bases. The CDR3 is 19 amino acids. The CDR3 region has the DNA TGTGCCAGCAGCTTAGGAGAGGGGGCCGCAGGGAGAGCTGGAAACACCATATATTTT. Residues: CASSLGEGAAGRAGNTIYF.

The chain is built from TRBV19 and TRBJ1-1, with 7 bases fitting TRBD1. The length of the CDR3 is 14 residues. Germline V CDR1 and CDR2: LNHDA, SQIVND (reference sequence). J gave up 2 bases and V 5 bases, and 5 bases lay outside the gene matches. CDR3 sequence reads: CASSLQGINTEAFF. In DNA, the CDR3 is TGTGCCAGTAGTTTACAGGGGATCAACACTGAAGCTTTCTTT.

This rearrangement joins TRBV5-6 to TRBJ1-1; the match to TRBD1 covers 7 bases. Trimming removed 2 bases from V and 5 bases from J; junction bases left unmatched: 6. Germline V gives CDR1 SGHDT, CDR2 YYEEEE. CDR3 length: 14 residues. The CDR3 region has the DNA TGTGCCAGCAGCTTCGACAGGGCTCTTACTGAAGCTTTCTTT. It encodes CASSFDRALTEAFF.

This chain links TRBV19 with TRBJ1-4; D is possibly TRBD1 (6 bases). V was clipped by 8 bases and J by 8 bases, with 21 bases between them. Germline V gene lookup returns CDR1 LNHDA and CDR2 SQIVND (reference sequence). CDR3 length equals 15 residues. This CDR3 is CASRLQGYTGEKLFF. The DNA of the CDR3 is TGTGCCAGTCGATTACAGGGATACACGGGGGAAAAACTGTTTTTT.

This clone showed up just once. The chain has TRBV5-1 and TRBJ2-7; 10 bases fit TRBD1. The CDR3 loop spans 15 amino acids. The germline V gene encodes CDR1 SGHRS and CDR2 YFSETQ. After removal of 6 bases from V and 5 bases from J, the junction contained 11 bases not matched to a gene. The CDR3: CASTSGQGVFHEQYF. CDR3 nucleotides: TGCGCCAGCACATCTGGACAGGGGGTTTTCCACGAGCAGTACTTC.

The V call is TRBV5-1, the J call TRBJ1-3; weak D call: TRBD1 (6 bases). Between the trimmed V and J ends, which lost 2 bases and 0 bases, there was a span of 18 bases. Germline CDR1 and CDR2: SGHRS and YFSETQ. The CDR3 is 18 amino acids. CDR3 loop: CASSLRTAELSSGNTIYF. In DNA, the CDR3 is TGCGCCAGCAGCTTAAGGACAGCAGAACTTAGCTCTGGAAACACCATATATTTT.

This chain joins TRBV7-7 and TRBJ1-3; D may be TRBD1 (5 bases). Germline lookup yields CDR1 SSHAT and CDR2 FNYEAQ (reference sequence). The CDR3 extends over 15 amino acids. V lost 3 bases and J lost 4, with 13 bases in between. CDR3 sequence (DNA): TGTGCCAGCAGCTTGGGCAGGGCCCTCGGAAACACCATATATTTT. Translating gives CASSLGRALGNTIYF.

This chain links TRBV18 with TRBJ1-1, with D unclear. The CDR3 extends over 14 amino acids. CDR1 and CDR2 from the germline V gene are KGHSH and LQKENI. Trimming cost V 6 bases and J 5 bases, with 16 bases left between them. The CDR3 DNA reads TGTGCCAGCTCTCATCGGACGGGTGGGACTGAAGCTTTCTTT. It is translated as CASSHRTGGTEAFF. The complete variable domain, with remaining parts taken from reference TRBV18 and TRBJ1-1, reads NAGVMQNPRHLVRRRGQEARLRCSPMKGHSHVYWYRQLPEEGLKFMVYLQKENIIDESGMPKERFSAEFPKEGPSILRIQQVVRGDSAAYFCASSHRTGGTEAFFGQGTRLTVV.

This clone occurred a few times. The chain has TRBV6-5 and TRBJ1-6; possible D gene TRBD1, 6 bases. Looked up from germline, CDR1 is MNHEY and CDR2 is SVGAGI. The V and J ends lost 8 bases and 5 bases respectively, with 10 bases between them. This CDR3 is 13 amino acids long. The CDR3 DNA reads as TGTGCCAGCCGAGACAGGAATAATTCACCCCTCCACTTT. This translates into CASRDRNNSPLHF.

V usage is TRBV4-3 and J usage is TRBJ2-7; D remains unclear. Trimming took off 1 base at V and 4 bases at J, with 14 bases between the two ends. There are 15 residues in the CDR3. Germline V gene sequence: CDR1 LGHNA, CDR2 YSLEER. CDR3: CASSQARRLGYEQYF. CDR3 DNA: TGCGCCAGCAGCCAAGCGAGACGGCTAGGGTACGAGCAGTACTTC.

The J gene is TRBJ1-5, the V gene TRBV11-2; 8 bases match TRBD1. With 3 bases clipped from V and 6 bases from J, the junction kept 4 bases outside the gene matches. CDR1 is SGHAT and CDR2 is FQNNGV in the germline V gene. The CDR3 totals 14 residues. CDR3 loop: CASSFDRGGQPQHF. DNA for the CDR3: TGTGCCAGCAGCTTTGACAGGGGCGGTCAGCCCCAGCATTTT.

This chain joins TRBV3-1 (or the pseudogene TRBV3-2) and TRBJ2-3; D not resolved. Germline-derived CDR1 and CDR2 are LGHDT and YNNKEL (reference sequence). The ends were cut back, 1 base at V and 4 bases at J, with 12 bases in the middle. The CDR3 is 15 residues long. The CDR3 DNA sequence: TGTGCCAGCAGCCAAGCCCTAGGCGGACCAGATACGCAGTATTTT. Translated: CASSQALGGPDTQYF.

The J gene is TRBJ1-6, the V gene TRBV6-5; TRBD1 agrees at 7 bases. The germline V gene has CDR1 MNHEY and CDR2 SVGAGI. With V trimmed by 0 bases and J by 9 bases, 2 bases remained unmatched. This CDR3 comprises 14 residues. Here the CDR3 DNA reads TGTGCCAGCAGTTACTCGGGACAGCCTTCACCCCTCCACTTT. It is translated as CASSYSGQPSPLHF.

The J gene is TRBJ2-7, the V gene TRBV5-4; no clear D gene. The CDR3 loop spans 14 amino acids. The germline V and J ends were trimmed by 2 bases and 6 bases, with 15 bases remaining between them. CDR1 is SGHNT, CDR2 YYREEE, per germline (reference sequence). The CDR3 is CASSFSLSTAEQYF. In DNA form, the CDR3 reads TGTGCCAGCAGCTTCTCCCTATCAACCGCCGAGCAGTACTTC.

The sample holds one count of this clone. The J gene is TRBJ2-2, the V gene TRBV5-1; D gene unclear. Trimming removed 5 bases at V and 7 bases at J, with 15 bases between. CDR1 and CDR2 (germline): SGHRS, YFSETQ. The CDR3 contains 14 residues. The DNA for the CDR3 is TGCGCCAGCAGACCGACCCCGACTGGCGGGGAGCTGTTTTTT. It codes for CASRPTPTGGELFF. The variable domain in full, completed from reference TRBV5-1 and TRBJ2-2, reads KAGVTQTPRYLIKTRGQQVTLSCSPISGHRSVSWYQQTPGQGLQFLFEYFSETQRNKGNFPGRFSGRQFSNSRSEMNVSTLELGDSALYLCASRPTPTGGELFFGEGSRLTVL.

The CDR3 is CASQRGLQETQYF. DNA for the CDR3: TGTGCCAGTCAACGGGGGCTTCAAGAGACCCAGTACTTC. The gene calls are TRBV6-5 and TRBJ2-5; D assignment may be TRBD1 or TRBD2 (6 bases each). Per the germline V gene, CDR1 is MNHEY and CDR2 is SVGAGI. V lost 9 bases, J lost 2 bases, and 13 bases lay in between. The CDR3 is 13 amino acids.

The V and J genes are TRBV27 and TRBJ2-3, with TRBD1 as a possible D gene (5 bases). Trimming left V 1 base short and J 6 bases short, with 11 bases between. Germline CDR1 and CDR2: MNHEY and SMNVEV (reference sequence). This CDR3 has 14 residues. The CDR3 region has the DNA TGTGCCAGCAGTTTATTAGGGGCCCAGGATACGCAGTATTTT. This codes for CASSLLGAQDTQYF.

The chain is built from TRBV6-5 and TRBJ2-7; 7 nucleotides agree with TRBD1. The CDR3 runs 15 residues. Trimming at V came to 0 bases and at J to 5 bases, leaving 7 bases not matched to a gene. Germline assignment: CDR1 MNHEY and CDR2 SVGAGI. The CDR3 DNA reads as TGTGCCAGCAGTTACTCGGGCAGGGGGAGCGACGAGCAGTACTTC. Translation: CASSYSGRGSDEQYF.

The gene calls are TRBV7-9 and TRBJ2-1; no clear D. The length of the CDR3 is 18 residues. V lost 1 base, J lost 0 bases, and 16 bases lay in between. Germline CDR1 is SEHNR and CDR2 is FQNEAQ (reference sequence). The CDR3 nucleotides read TGTGCCAGCAGCTTAGGATTTACGGCCCGGAGCTCCTACAATGAGCAGTTCTTC. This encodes CASSLGFTARSSYNEQFF.

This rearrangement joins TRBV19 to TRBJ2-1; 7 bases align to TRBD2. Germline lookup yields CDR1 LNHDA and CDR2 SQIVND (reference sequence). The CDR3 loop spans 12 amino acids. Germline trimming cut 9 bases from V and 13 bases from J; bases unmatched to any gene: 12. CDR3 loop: CARPIKRGLQFF. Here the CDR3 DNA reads TGTGCCAGACCCATCAAGCGGGGTTTACAGTTCTTC.

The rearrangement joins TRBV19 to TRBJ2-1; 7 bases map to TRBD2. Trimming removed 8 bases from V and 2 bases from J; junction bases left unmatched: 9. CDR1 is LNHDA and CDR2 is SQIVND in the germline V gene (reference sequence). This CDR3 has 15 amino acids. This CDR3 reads CASQRTSRAYNEQFF. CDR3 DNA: TGTGCCAGTCAACGGACTAGTAGAGCCTACAATGAGCAGTTCTTC.

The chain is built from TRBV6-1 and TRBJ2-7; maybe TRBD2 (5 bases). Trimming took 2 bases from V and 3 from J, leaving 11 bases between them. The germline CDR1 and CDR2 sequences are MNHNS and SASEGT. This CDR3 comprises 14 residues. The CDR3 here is CASSERAGRYEQYF. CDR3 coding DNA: TGTGCCAGCAGTGAACGGGCGGGTCGCTACGAGCAGTACTTC.